The 23 T cell receptor beta chains below all came from one sample that was sequenced in a study of cytomegalovirus exposure and HLA in healthy donors. Only in-frame clones appear in the TCRdb table, and some are missing; sequencing was by immunoSEQ multiplex PCR. The table has fewer than 200,000 clones, approximately 87% seen once. Sequenced input: PBMCs. The receptors come from a woman in her 30s in good health and CMV-seronegative.

This chain links TRBV6-5 with TRBJ1-4; 10 positions agree with TRBD1. The CDR3 covers 13 residues. With 7 bases clipped from V and 5 bases from J, the junction kept 1 base outside the gene matches. In germline, CDR1 is MNHEY, CDR2 SVGAGI. CDR3 coding DNA: TGTGCCAGCATGGGACAGGGGAATGAAAAACTGTTTTTT. This translates into CASMGQGNEKLFF.

The chain uses TRBV2 and TRBJ2-7, with 12 bases fitting TRBD2. This CDR3 has 15 residues. In germline, CDR1 is SNHLY, CDR2 FYNNEI. J gave up 6 bases and V 4 bases, and 7 bases lay outside the gene matches. The CDR3 DNA follows: TGTGCCAGCAGTGGACTAGCGGGGGTGCGGCGCGAGCAGTACTTC. It is translated as CASSGLAGVRREQYF.

The chain recombines TRBV11-2 with TRBJ1-5; D is unresolved. CDR3 length: 13 residues. Trimming removed 3 bases at V and 7 bases at J, with 10 bases between. CDR1 is SGHAT and CDR2 is FQNNGV in the germline V gene. In nucleotides, the CDR3 is TGTGCCAGCAGCTTGCAGTCTCGCCAGCCCCAGCATTTT. It translates to CASSLQSRQPQHF.

The chain uses TRBV10-1 and TRBJ2-2; TRBD1 matches at 11 bases. The CDR3 contains 13 residues. In germline, CDR1 is WNHNN, CDR2 SYGVQD (reference sequence). V dropped 6 bases and J dropped 6; count of bases not matched to a gene: 0. The CDR3 DNA sequence: TGCGCCAGCAGGGGACAGGGGGCCGGGGAGCTGTTTTTT. Its translation is CASRGQGAGELFF.

V and J are TRBV6-5 and TRBJ1-6; D not certain. CDR3 length equals 16 residues. Between the trimmed V and J ends, which lost 0 bases and 7 bases, there was a span of 13 bases. CDR1 and CDR2 from the germline V gene are MNHEY and SVGAGI. The CDR3 nucleotides are TGTGCCAGCAGTTACTCGTCCTTTGAGGGAAATTCACCCCTCCACTTT. This sequence encodes CASSYSSFEGNSPLHF.

This sequence joins TRBV7-6 and TRBJ1-1; the match to TRBD1 covers 11 bases. The length of the CDR3 is 15 residues. Germline loops: CDR1 SGHVS, CDR2 FNYEAQ. The J segment lost 4 bases and the V segment lost 5 bases, leaving 6 bases of the junction unmatched. The CDR3 DNA follows: TGTGCCAGCAGCCAAGCCGGGACAGGGGGCACTGAAGCTTTCTTT. Residues: CASSQAGTGGTEAFF. Complete variable domain (other parts from reference TRBV7-6 and TRBJ1-1): GAGVSQSPRYKVTKRGQDVALRCDPISGHVSLYWYRQALGQGPEFLTYFNYEAQQDKSGLPNDRFSAERPEGSISTLTIQRTEQRDSAMYRCASSQAGTGGTEAFFGQGTRLTVV.

This clone was seen only once. The V call is TRBV2, the J call TRBJ2-5, with D possibly being TRBD1 (6 bases). Germline CDR1 and CDR2: SNHLY and FYNNEI. Trimming took off 8 bases at V and 5 bases at J, with 21 bases between the two ends. The CDR3 loop spans 15 amino acids. CDR3 protein: CASLGPGRGKETQYF. The CDR3 DNA sequence: TGTGCCAGCCTCGGCCCTGGCAGGGGAAAGGAGACCCAGTACTTC.

The chain uses TRBV6-1 and TRBJ2-2; possible D gene TRBD1, 6 bases. Germline CDR1 is MNHNS and CDR2 is SASEGT. V dropped 4 bases and J dropped 0 bases, with 15 bases sitting between them. This CDR3 region has 17 residues. The CDR3 here is CASSAVSPGANTGELFF. The DNA for the CDR3 is TGTGCCAGCAGTGCTGTTTCTCCAGGGGCGAACACCGGGGAGCTGTTTTTT.

The gene calls are TRBV30 and TRBJ2-3, with 8 bases fitting TRBD2. Trimming removed 5 bases from V and 11 bases from J; junction bases left unmatched: 9. CDR3 length equals 12 residues. Looked up from germline, CDR1 is GTSNPN and CDR2 is SVGIG (reference sequence). The CDR3 region is CAWENVAGGQYF. DNA of the CDR3: TGTGCCTGGGAAAATGTCGCGGGGGGGCAGTATTTT.

The chain couples TRBV5-1 to TRBJ1-6; 9 bases align to TRBD1. Trimming removed 4 bases from V and 9 bases from J; junction bases left unmatched: 11. The CDR3 consists of 16 residues. The germline V gene has CDR1 SGHRS and CDR2 YFSETQ. The CDR3 loop is CASSATTGGQGSPLHF. CDR3 bases: TGCGCCAGCAGCGCGACGACAGGGGGGCAGGGTTCACCCCTCCACTTT.

This rearrangement joins TRBV19 to TRBJ2-7; 12 bases map to TRBD1. CDR3 length: 18 residues. In germline, CDR1 is LNHDA, CDR2 SQIVND (reference sequence). The J segment lost 2 bases and the V segment lost 0 bases, leaving 8 bases of the junction unmatched. The CDR3 nucleotides read TGTGCCAGTAGTATAGACCCCCCCGGGACAGGGGGCACCTACGAGCAGTACTTC. Translation gives CASSIDPPGTGGTYEQYF. Full variable domain (rest looked up from reference TRBV19 and TRBJ2-7): DGGITQSPKYLFRKEGQNVTLSCEQNLNHDAMYWYRQDPGQGLRLIYYSQIVNDFQKGDIAEGYSVSREKKESFPLTVTSAQKNPTAFYLCASSIDPPGTGGTYEQYFGPGTRLTVT.

The chain has TRBV7-9 and TRBJ2-7; D remains unclear. The CDR3 consists of 12 residues. V dropped 5 bases and J dropped 5 bases, with 10 bases sitting between them. From germline, CDR1 is SEHNR and CDR2 FQNEAQ (reference sequence). Written as DNA, the CDR3 is TGTGCCAGCAGCAAGCTGGGCGACGAGCAGTACTTC. Amino acid sequence: CASSKLGDEQYF.

The rearrangement uses TRBV2 and TRBJ1-1; 8 positions agree with TRBD1. The CDR3 consists of 15 residues. Trimming at V came to 3 bases and at J to 3 bases, leaving 6 bases not matched to a gene. The germline V gene encodes CDR1 SNHLY and CDR2 FYNNEI. CDR3: CASSEQGARDTEAFF. The CDR3 nucleotides read TGTGCCAGCAGTGAGCAGGGGGCTCGGGACACTGAAGCTTTCTTT.

This clone is a singleton in its sample. This chain joins TRBV5-4 and TRBJ1-6, with 7 bases that match TRBD1. V dropped 2 bases and J dropped 8; count of bases not matched to a gene: 4. Germline CDR1 and CDR2: SGHNT and YYREEE (reference sequence). This CDR3 contains 14 residues. Here the CDR3 DNA reads TGTGCCAGCAGCTTCAAAACAGGGGATTCACCCCTCCACTTT. It translates to CASSFKTGDSPLHF.

The chain recombines TRBV2 with TRBJ1-3; D may be TRBD1 (5 bases). Trimming removed 6 bases at V and 0 bases at J, with 12 bases between. CDR3 length: 15 residues. The germline V gene has CDR1 SNHLY and CDR2 FYNNEI. The CDR3 DNA follows: TGTGCCAGCAGATCCGGGGACTTCTCTGGAAACACCATATATTTT. Translation gives CASRSGDFSGNTIYF. Full variable domain (missing parts from reference TRBV2 and TRBJ1-3): EPEVTQTPSHQVTQMGQEVILRCVPISNHLYFYWYRQILGQKVEFLVSFYNNEISEKSEIFDDQFSVERPDGSNFTLKIRSTKLEDSAMYFCASRSGDFSGNTIYFGEGSWLTVV.

This clone was seen more than once but under ten times. The chain links TRBV20-1 to TRBJ1-1, with D possibly matching TRBD1 (5 bases). Germline assignment: CDR1 DFQATT and CDR2 SNEGSKA (reference sequence). This CDR3 comprises 11 residues. V was trimmed by 5 bases and J by 7 bases, leaving 11 bases between them. DNA for the CDR3: TGCAGTGCTTTCCTGGGACTTGAAGCTTTCTTT. This encodes CSAFLGLEAFF.

The chain recombines TRBV9 with TRBJ2-3; a weak D match, TRBD1 (5 bases). Trimming cost V 3 bases and J 4 bases, with 9 bases left between them. The CDR3 is made up of 13 amino acids. CDR1 is SGDLS, CDR2 YYNGEE, per germline. The CDR3, as DNA: TGTGCCAGCAGCGCCCAGGGTCCAGATACGCAGTATTTT. It encodes CASSAQGPDTQYF. The variable domain in full, with the rest retrieved from reference TRBV9 and TRBJ2-3, is DSGVTQTPKHLITATGQRVTLRCSPRSGDLSVYWYQQSLDQGLQFLIQYYNGEERAKGNILERFSAQQFPDLHSELNLSSLELGDSALYFCASSAQGPDTQYFGPGTRLTVL.

The CDR3 coding sequence is TGTGCCAGCAGCGTATCCTCACGGGACACAGCCTACGAGCAGTACTTC. Protein sequence: CASSVSSRDTAYEQYF. The chain is built from TRBV9 and TRBJ2-7; a possible D gene is TRBD1 (6 bases). This CDR3 has 16 residues. V was shortened by 1 base and J by 2 bases, with 16 bases between the two germline ends. Germline lookup yields CDR1 SGDLS and CDR2 YYNGEE.

This clone occurred a few times. The chain is built from TRBV19 and TRBJ1-1; a possible D gene is TRBD1 (6 bases). The germline CDR1 and CDR2 sequences are LNHDA and SQIVND (reference sequence). The CDR3 runs to 12 residues. Trimming stripped 6 bases from V and 10 bases from J, with 15 bases between. The CDR3 nucleotides read TGTGCCAGTAGAAACAGGGAACTTGGAGCTTTCTTT. The encoded protein is CASRNRELGAFF.

The DNA of the CDR3 is TGTGCCAGCAACCGACTCGCAGGGGGCGCGGACTATGGCTACACCTTC. Translated, it gives CASNRLAGGADYGYTF. This chain links TRBV2 with TRBJ1-2, with 8 bases identical to TRBD1. From germline, CDR1 is SNHLY and CDR2 FYNNEI. Trimming at V came to 7 bases and at J to 3 bases, leaving 13 bases not matched to a gene. The CDR3 spans 16 residues.

This clone was seen a single time. The rearrangement uses TRBV2 and TRBJ1-1; 7 bases are a match to TRBD1. V trimming: 6 bases; J trimming: 0 bases; junction bases outside the gene matches: 1. Per the germline V gene, CDR1 is SNHLY and CDR2 is FYNNEI. The CDR3 has 13 residues. CDR3: CASRQGLNTEAFF. CDR3 bases: TGTGCCAGCAGACAGGGGCTGAACACTGAAGCTTTCTTT.

J is TRBJ1-2 and V is TRBV11-2; the match to TRBD1 covers 8 bases. The J segment lost 7 bases and the V segment lost 5 bases, leaving 12 bases of the junction unmatched. This CDR3 is built from 15 residues. Germline V gene lookup returns CDR1 SGHAT and CDR2 FQNNGV. The DNA for the CDR3 is TGTGCCAGCAGCCCCCTCAGGGGGCCTGACGGTGGCTACACCTTC. Protein: CASSPLRGPDGGYTF. The variable domain in full, completed from reference TRBV11-2 and TRBJ1-2, reads EAGVAQSPRYKIIEKRQSVAFWCNPISGHATLYWYQQILGQGPKLLIQFQNNGVVDDSQLPKDRFSAERLKGVDSTLKIQPAKLEDSAVYLCASSPLRGPDGGYTFGSGTRLTVV.

The J gene is TRBJ1-2, the V gene TRBV2; 7 nucleotides match TRBD1. The CDR3 is made up of 14 amino acids. Germline-derived CDR1 and CDR2 are SNHLY and FYNNEI. Trimming took 8 bases from V and 7 from J; bases not matched to a gene: 13. For the CDR3, the DNA is TGTGCCAGCTTCCGTGGCAGGGGGTCTATTGGCTACACCTTC. Residues: CASFRGRGSIGYTF.